The sample holds a few counts of the clone carrying this TCR beta chain. This CDR3 spans 13 amino acids. V lost 6 bases and J lost 5, with 13 bases in between. The sample originates from a study of blood T cell repertoires in COVID-19. The method was immunoSEQ multiplex PCR; TCRdb's version includes in-frame clones alone and lacks a portion of them. This table has about 69,000 clones, less than 85% appearing once. The clonotype originates from a man in his forties or fifties with COVID-19, enrolled during active disease. The J gene is TRBJ1-1, the V gene TRBV12-3 or TRBV12-4, with D possibly being TRBD1 (5 bases). The sequenced sample consisted of peripheral blood. The DNA for the CDR3 is TGTGCCAGCAGACATAGTGGGGCAACTGAAGCTTTCTTT. This sequence encodes CASRHSGATEAFF.